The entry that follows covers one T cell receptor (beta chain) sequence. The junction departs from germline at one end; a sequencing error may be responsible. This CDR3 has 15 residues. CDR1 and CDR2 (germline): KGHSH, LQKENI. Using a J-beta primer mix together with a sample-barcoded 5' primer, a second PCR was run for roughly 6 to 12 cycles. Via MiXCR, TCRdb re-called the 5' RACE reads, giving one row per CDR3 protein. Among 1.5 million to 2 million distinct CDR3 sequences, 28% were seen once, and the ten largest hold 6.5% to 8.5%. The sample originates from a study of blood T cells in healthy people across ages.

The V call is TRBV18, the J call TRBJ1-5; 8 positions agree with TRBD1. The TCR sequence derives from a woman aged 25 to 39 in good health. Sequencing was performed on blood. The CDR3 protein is CASSPPGTGIQLQHF. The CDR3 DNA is TGTGCCAGCTCACCACCGGGGACAGGTATTCAGCTCCAGCATTTT. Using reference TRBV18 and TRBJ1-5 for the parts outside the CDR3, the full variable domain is NAGVMQNPRHLVRRRGQEARLRCSPMKGHSHVYWYRQLPEEGLKFMVYLQKENIIDESGMPKERFSAEFPKEGPSILRIQQVVRGDSAAYFCASSPPGTGIQLQHFGDGTRLSIL.